The T cell receptor beta chain under discussion was sequenced for a study of human T cells and chemical hapten exposure. Notes on the study in general: TCRs whose frequency exceeded 1 in 1000 remained the same following DPC sensitization.

Extraction of total RNA was performed on unfractionated whole blood. Individual cDNA molecules received unique molecular identifiers in the library. TCRdb analysed the 5' RACE reads with MiXCR anew, one entry per CDR3 protein. Here the sample spans 110,000 or so distinct CDR3 sequences, around 20% being singletons. The sample holds a few counts of this clonotype. As yet, its antigen is unknown. The CDR3 loop spans 14 amino acids. Germline CDR1 SEHNR, CDR2 FQNEAQ (reference sequence). With 2 bases removed from V and 3 bases from J, the gap between germline ends came to 10 bases. The origin of this receptor is a human donor in good health. This rearrangement joins TRBV7-9 to TRBJ1-2, with D unclear. The DNA of the CDR3 is TGTGCCAGCAGCTTATCTCCCACCGACTATGGCTACACCTTC. Protein product: CASSLSPTDYGYTF.